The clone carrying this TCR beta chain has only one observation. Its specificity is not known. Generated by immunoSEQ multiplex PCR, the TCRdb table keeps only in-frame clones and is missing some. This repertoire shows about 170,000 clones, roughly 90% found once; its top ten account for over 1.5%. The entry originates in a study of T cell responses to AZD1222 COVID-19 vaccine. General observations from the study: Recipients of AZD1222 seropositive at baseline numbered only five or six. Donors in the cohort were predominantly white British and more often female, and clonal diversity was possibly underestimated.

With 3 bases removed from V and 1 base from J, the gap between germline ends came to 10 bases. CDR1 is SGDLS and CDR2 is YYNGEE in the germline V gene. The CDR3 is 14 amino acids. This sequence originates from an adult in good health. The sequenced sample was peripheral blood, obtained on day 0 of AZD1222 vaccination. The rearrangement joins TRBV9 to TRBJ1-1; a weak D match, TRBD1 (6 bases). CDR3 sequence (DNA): TGTGCCAGCAGCGCCCGACAGGAGAACACTGAAGCTTTCTTT. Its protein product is CASSARQENTEAFF. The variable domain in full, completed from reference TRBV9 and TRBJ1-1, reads DSGVTQTPKHLITATGQRVTLRCSPRSGDLSVYWYQQSLDQGLQFLIQYYNGEERAKGNILERFSAQQFPDLHSELNLSSLELGDSALYFCASSARQENTEAFFGQGTRLTVV.